A selection of T cell receptor beta chains follows, all from one sample in a study of T cells expressing NK-cell markers. For each CDR3 protein, TCRdb gives one entry from its re-call of the 5' RACE reads, without DNA. The sample's table shows over 150,000 distinct CDR3 sequences. Sequenced input: blood T cells: a sorted CD56 or NKG2C T cell subset, CD4+ or CD8+ T cells, or bulk PBMC T cells (not recorded which). Receptors were obtained from a woman aged 50 to 65 in good health. Both conserved end residues are part of each CDR3. Part of the rows lack a size; the others show once, few, many or a class for expanded clones.

>.|TRBJ2-1|TRBV15
CATSTTRNEQFF
>.|TRBJ2-3|TRBV5-1
CASTDRADTQYF
>.|TRBJ2-2|TRBV7-3
CASSPTITSGRAGELFF
>.|TRBJ2-7|TRBV27
CASRIAGGDSYEQYF
>.|TRBJ1-1|TRBV27
CASKGIRTEAFF
>.|TRBJ2-3|TRBV9
CASGGTSGRDPTDTQYF
>.|TRBJ2-1|TRBV27
CASSRLAEDNEQFF
>.|TRBJ2-1|TRBV9
CASSARLGQPYNEQFF
>.|TRBJ1-2|TRBV7-9
CASSSVRDSNYGYTF
>.|TRBJ2-7|TRBV25-1
CASSPSVDYSYEQYF
>.|TRBJ2-1|TRBV27
CASRVAGGIYNEQFF
>.|TRBJ2-7|TRBV20-1
CSAGGTQLYEQYF
>.|TRBJ2-5|TRBV2
CASSEYLSETQYF
>.|TRBJ2-3|TRBV27
CASSRRAEGPTDTQYF
>.|TRBJ1-1|TRBV7-9
CASSLAPGDDTEAFF
>.|TRBJ2-1|TRBV7-8
CASSLAALAVYNEQFF
>.|TRBJ2-1|TRBV6-2/TRBV6-3
CASSLGTDYNEQFF
>.|TRBJ2-2|TRBV5-1
CASVMGSGGANTGELFF
>.|TRBJ2-2|TRBV11-3
CASRALDRDPTGELFF
>.|TRBJ2-1|TRBV7-9
CASSSSVSSYNEQFF
>.|TRBJ1-5|TRBV15
CATSRDPSLSNQPQHF
>.|TRBJ1-2|TRBV12-3/TRBV12-4
CASSFGVGYTF
>.|TRBJ2-5|TRBV27
CASSLWTSGRETQYF
>.|TRBJ2-3|TRBV5-1
CASSLRGAGDLTFKDTQYF
>.|TRBJ1-6|TRBV27
CASHLEGSASPLHF
>.|TRBJ2-1|TRBV24-1
CATSEEIAGGPHNEQFF
>medium-sized|TRBJ2-3|TRBV4-1
CASSPLAGSTDTQYF
>.|TRBJ2-7|TRBV27
CASSWDSGSYEQYF
>.|TRBJ1-1|TRBV5-6
CASSSEILKSEAFF
>.|TRBJ2-1|TRBV4-1
CASSRNPGVGNEQFF
>.|TRBJ2-7|TRBV2
CASFPSSPTPYEQYF
>.|TRBJ2-5|TRBV19
CASSIQGQETQYF
>.|TRBJ2-7|TRBV27
CASSFGGTSYEQYF
>.|TRBJ1-2|TRBV12-3/TRBV12-4
CAIQTFELANYGYTF
>.|TRBJ2-1|TRBV29-1
CSVVLAGTMHEQFF
>.|TRBJ2-1|TRBV12-3/TRBV12-4
CASSLAWSEQFF
>.|TRBJ1-2|TRBV12-3/TRBV12-4
CASHLSGEVYGYTF
>.|TRBJ2-2|TRBV27
CASSPIGGENTGELFF
>.|TRBJ1-2|TRBV7-3
CASSSLQGALGYTF
>.|TRBJ2-2|TRBV5-4
CASRDPLSRELFF
>.|TRBJ2-2|TRBV4-1
CASSRGDTGELFF
>.|TRBJ2-3|TRBV15
CATKDGQGVADTQYF
>.|TRBJ1-4|TRBV7-8
CASSSIGQKLFF
>.|TRBJ1-1|TRBV29-1
CSAVITANTEAFF
>.|TRBJ2-7|TRBV27
CASSLVSSYEQYF
>.|TRBJ1-1|TRBV3-1
CASSQPRDSGEAFF
>.|TRBJ1-3|TRBV12-3/TRBV12-4
CASRRQGARGNTIYF
>.|TRBJ1-2|TRBV3-1
CASSQYRDNYGYTF
>.|TRBJ1-1|TRBV4-1
CASSQDSQAEAFF
>.|TRBJ1-1|TRBV6-4
CASSDSGDEAFF